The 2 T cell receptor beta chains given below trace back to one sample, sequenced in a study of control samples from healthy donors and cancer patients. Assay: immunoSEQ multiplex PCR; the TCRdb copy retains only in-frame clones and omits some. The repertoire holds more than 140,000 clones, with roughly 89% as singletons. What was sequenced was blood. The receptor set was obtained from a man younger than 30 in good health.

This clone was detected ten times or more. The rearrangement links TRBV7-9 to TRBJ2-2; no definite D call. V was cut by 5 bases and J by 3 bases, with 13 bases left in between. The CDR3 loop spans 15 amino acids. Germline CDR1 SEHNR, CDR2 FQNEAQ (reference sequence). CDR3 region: CASSPRSPDTGELFF. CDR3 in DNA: TGTGCCAGCAGCCCCCGGTCACCCGACACCGGGGAGCTGTTTTTT. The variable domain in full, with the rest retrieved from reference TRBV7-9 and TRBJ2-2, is DTGVSQNPRHKITKRGQNVTFRCDPISEHNRLYWYRQTLGQGPEFLTYFQNEAQLEKSRLLSDRFSAERPKGSFSTLEIQRTEQGDSAMYLCASSPRSPDTGELFFGEGSRLTVL.

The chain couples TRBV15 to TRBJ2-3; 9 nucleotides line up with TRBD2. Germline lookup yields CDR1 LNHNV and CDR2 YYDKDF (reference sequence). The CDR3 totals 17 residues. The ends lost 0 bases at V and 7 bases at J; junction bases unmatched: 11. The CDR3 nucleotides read TGTGCCACCAGCAGAGATCTGTCAGGCGGGGGGGCAAATACGCAGTATTTT. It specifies CATSRDLSGGGANTQYF. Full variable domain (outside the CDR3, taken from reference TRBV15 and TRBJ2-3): DAMVIQNPRYQVTQFGKPVTLSCSQTLNHNVMYWYQQKSSQAPKLLFHYYDKDFNNEADTPDNFQSRRPNTSFCFLDIRSPGLGDTAMYLCATSRDLSGGGANTQYFGPGTRLTVL.